This T cell receptor (beta chain) was profiled in a study of blood T cell repertoires in COVID-19. Across the study: The United States, Italy and Spain supplied acute and convalescent COVID-19 samples.

In the original processing: Amplification from reference gene primers served as the basis for estimated nucleated cell counts. Sequencing was performed with immunoSEQ multiplex PCR; in TCRdb, only in-frame clones are kept and a portion is missing. V and J calls and clone size follow that table, whereas D and trimming were derived from the DNA. The table shows approximately 500,000 clones, with nearly 90% occurring only once. V trimming: 3 bases; J trimming: 6 bases; junction bases outside the gene matches: 7. This CDR3 comprises 15 residues. The germline gives CDR1 LNHDA, CDR2 SQIVND (reference sequence).

This chain uses TRBV19 with TRBJ2-3, with 9 positions matching TRBD2. The sequence was collected from a young man with COVID-19, enrolled during active disease. Sequenced material: peripheral blood. This CDR3 is CASSIWGGGADTQYF. The DNA of the CDR3 is TGTGCCAGTAGTATTTGGGGCGGGGGGGCCGATACGCAGTATTTT.